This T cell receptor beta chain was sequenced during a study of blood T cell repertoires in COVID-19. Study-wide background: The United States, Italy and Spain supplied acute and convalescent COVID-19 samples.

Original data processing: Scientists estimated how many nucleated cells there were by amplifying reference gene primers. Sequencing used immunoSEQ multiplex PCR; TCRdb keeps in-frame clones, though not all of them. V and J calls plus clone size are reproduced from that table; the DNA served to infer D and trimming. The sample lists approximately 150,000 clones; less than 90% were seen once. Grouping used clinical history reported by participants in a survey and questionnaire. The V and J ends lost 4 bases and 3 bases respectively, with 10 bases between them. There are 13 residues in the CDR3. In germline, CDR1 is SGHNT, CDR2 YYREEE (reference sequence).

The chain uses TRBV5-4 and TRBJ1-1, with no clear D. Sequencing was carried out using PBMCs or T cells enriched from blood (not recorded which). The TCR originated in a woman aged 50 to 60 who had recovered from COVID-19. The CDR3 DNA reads TGTGCCAGCAGCCACAGTCGGTACACTGAAGCTTTCTTT. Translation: CASSHSRYTEAFF.